This TCR beta chain was sequenced in a study of siplizumab effects on memory and regulatory T cells. General study points: Apparently more diverse than memory cells, naive T cells also seemed major alloresponse contributors. Controls showed an average of roughly 25% Treg-derived mappable alloreactive CD4+ clones, while siplizumab showed 55% to 80%.

This clone was detected only once. Its specificity is not known. Only in-frame clones appear in the TCRdb table, and some are missing; sequencing was by immunoSEQ multiplex PCR. The repertoire holds fewer than 130,000 clones, with about nine tenths as singletons. Trimming left V 6 bases short and J 2 bases short, with 13 bases between. This CDR3 region has 14 residues. Germline assignment: CDR1 MNHNS and CDR2 SASEGT. This rearrangement joins TRBV6-1 to TRBJ1-2; perhaps TRBD1 as D (5 bases). This TCR was recovered from a human donor in good health. What was sequenced was CD4+ T cells sorted from blood. CDR3 region: CASRDAGRNYGYTF. CDR3 coding DNA: TGTGCCAGCAGGGACGCGGGGCGCAACTATGGCTACACCTTC.